The clone carrying this TCR beta chain showed up many times. The germline V gene encodes CDR1 MDHEN and CDR2 SYDVKM. Trimming took off 3 bases at V and 14 bases at J, with 10 bases between the two ends. This CDR3 has 11 amino acids. This sample was included in a study of regulatory T cells in long-lasting Graves disease. The time point denotes: newly diagnosed GD, antithyroid drugs for less than 3 months. PBMC-derived RNA was used for the TCR library. Assembly of TCR beta libraries relied on iRepertoire HTBI primers together with Arm-PCR of CDR3 regions. One entry per CDR3 protein, called by TCRdb with MiXCR from the multiplex PCR reads. The table shows some 250,000 distinct CDR3 sequences, with about 18% occurring only once. The same sample was also studied in work on T cells in Graves' hyperthyroidism and ophthalmopathy. That investigation notes: Patients with ophthalmopathy were separated from those with stable hyperthyroidism by a 13 V-J model.

The gene calls are TRBV28 and TRBJ1-4; D remains unclear. The TCR comes from a woman between 25 and 40 years old with Graves disease. This sample comprised peripheral blood mononuclear cells (PBMCs), obtained at new diagnosis, from a patient treated with antithyroid drugs. The DNA for the CDR3 is TGTGCCAGCAGTTTCCGGTTCGGGCTGTTTTTT. The encoded protein is CASSFRFGLFF.